These 28 T cell receptor beta chains originate from one sample sequenced in a study of blood T cell repertoires in COVID-19. Generated by immunoSEQ multiplex PCR, the TCRdb table keeps only in-frame clones and is missing some. This sample has under 200,000 clones, with roughly 83% found just once. Sequences were obtained from PBMCs or T cells enriched from blood (not recorded which). These receptors all come from a man aged 35-49 years with acute COVID-19.

The chain recombines TRBV7-6 with TRBJ2-7, with a possible D match to TRBD1 (5 bases). The germline V gene has CDR1 SGHVS and CDR2 FNYEAQ. The V end was cut by 6 bases, the J end by 2 bases, with 11 bases between. This CDR3 contains 13 residues. DNA of the CDR3: TGTGCCAGCAGTTTAACAGGCCCCTACGAGCAGTACTTC. It yields the protein CASSLTGPYEQYF.

This chain connects TRBV9 to TRBJ2-2, with 8 bases lining up with TRBD2. From germline, CDR1 is SGDLS and CDR2 YYNGEE. V trimming: 7 bases; J trimming: 3 bases; junction bases outside the gene matches: 14. The CDR3 consists of 17 residues. For the CDR3, the DNA is TGTGCCAGCCGGGGTAGCGGGGAAAGGGGGGACACCGGGGAGCTGTTTTTT. Protein: CASRGSGERGDTGELFF.

The chain's CDR3 is CASSIVQRSSYEQYF. The CDR3 nucleotides are TGTGCCAGTAGTATAGTTCAGCGGAGCTCCTACGAGCAGTACTTC. The J gene is TRBJ2-7, the V gene TRBV19; D is possibly TRBD2 (5 bases). CDR1 is LNHDA and CDR2 is SQIVND in the germline V gene (reference sequence). The V end was cut by 1 base, the J end by 0 bases, with 10 bases between. This CDR3 spans 15 amino acids.

V and J are TRBV19 and TRBJ2-3; 9 bases line up with TRBD1. Germline V lookup: CDR1 LNHDA, CDR2 SQIVND (reference sequence). The ends lost 3 bases at V and 4 bases at J; junction bases unmatched: 5. This CDR3 is built from 15 residues. CDR3: CASSISQGAADTQYF. CDR3 bases: TGTGCCAGTAGTATTTCACAGGGGGCGGCAGATACGCAGTATTTT.

This sequence joins TRBV4-1 and TRBJ2-7; 7 bases align to TRBD1. The J segment lost 6 bases and the V segment lost 0 bases, leaving 11 bases of the junction unmatched. CDR1 is MGHRA, CDR2 YSYEKL, per germline. This CDR3 region has 16 residues. CDR3 nucleotide sequence: TGCGCCAGCAGCCAAGATGGGAAGGGGGCCACGGGCGAGCAGTACTTC. It codes for CASSQDGKGATGEQYF.

J is TRBJ1-1 and V is TRBV11-2; 7 nucleotides align to TRBD1. V was clipped by 5 bases and J by 4 bases; unmatched bases: 10. Germline V lookup: CDR1 SGHAT, CDR2 FQNNGV. The CDR3 extends over 15 amino acids. In DNA, the CDR3 is TGTGCCAGCAGCATCAGACAGGGAAGAACCACTGAAGCTTTCTTT. It is translated as CASSIRQGRTTEAFF.

Only a few counts were recorded for this clone. The V call is TRBV6-1, the J call TRBJ2-1; 16 nucleotides agree with TRBD2. CDR3 length: 15 amino acids. Trimming cost V 3 bases and J 15 bases; bases outside gene matches: 8. Germline CDR1 reads MNHNS; CDR2 reads SASEGT. CDR3 residues: CASSDQGLAGGPGFF. CDR3 nucleotide sequence: TGTGCCAGCAGTGACCAGGGACTAGCGGGAGGGCCGGGGTTCTTC.

The table lists this clone with a count of one. The chain recombines TRBV10-1 with TRBJ2-2; TRBD2 might be the D (6 bases). The germline V gene has CDR1 WNHNN and CDR2 SYGVQD (reference sequence). The CDR3 length is 14 residues. V lost 6 bases to trimming and J lost 0 bases, with 8 bases between them. The CDR3 spells CASSGTPNTGELFF. In DNA, the CDR3 is TGCGCCAGCAGCGGGACTCCGAACACCGGGGAGCTGTTTTTT.

The chain uses TRBV7-9 and TRBJ1-1, with D possibly TRBD1 on 5 matching bases. Germline V gives CDR1 SEHNR, CDR2 FQNEAQ (reference sequence). This CDR3 has 13 residues. The V gene lost 1 base and the J gene lost 8 bases, with 11 bases spanning the gap. CDR3 nucleotides: TGTGCCAGCAGCTTAGGTAACGGGGGGGAAGCTTTCTTT. Translating it yields CASSLGNGGEAFF.

J is TRBJ2-7 and V is TRBV3-1 (or the pseudogene TRBV3-2); TRBD2 matches 10 bases. The V gene's germline CDR1 is LGHDT and CDR2 YNNKEL (reference sequence). The CDR3 consists of 15 residues. Germline trimming cut 4 bases from V and 3 bases from J; bases unmatched to any gene: 6. The CDR3 sequence is CASSPGTSADYEQYF. CDR3 nucleotide sequence: TGTGCCAGCAGCCCGGGGACTAGCGCAGACTACGAGCAGTACTTC.

The gene calls are TRBV25-1 and TRBJ2-1; TRBD1 is a possible D gene (6 bases). This CDR3 has 14 amino acids. Germline V lookup: CDR1 MGHDK, CDR2 SYGVNS. V was clipped by 1 base and J by 8 bases, with 12 bases between them. CDR3 loop: CASSEWGLGDEQFF. The CDR3 coding sequence is TGTGCCAGCAGTGAATGGGGGCTAGGGGATGAGCAGTTCTTC. The full variable domain, its missing parts supplied by reference TRBV25-1 and TRBJ2-1, is EADIYQTPRYLVIGTGKKITLECSQTMGHDKMYWYQQDPGMELHLIHYSYGVNSTEKGDLSSESTVSRIRTEHFPLTLESARPSHTSQYLCASSEWGLGDEQFFGPGTRLTVL.

V usage is TRBV24-1 and J usage is TRBJ2-1; 7 bases agree with TRBD2. V trimming: 9 bases; J trimming: 5 bases; junction bases outside the gene matches: 6. The CDR3 has 13 residues. Germline values: CDR1 KGHDR, CDR2 SFDVKD. The CDR3: CATAASGNNEQFF. The CDR3 coding sequence is TGTGCCACCGCCGCTAGCGGCAACAATGAGCAGTTCTTC.

The chain uses TRBV28 and TRBJ1-4; D remains unclear. The germline CDR1 and CDR2 sequences are MDHEN and SYDVKM. The CDR3 contains 14 residues. V was pared by 5 bases and J by 5 bases, with 12 bases between. The CDR3 reads CASSPGGVNEKLFF. The CDR3 nucleotides are TGTGCCAGCAGTCCCGGCGGGGTGAATGAAAAACTGTTTTTT.

The chain couples TRBV5-6 to TRBJ1-1, with a tentative D call TRBD1 (5 bases). The CDR3 runs 12 residues. The germline gives CDR1 SGHDT, CDR2 YYEEEE. V was cut by 0 bases and J by 12 bases, with 12 bases left in between. The DNA for the CDR3 is TGTGCCAGCAGCTTGGTTCGGGGGGTAACTTTCTTT. Protein: CASSLVRGVTFF.

This clone has just a few counts. The chain links TRBV11-2 to TRBJ2-1, with 7 bases that match TRBD2. Trimming took 4 bases from V and 0 from J; bases not matched to a gene: 6. In germline, CDR1 is SGHAT, CDR2 FQNNGV. The CDR3 has 16 amino acids. The CDR3 coding sequence is TGTGCCAGCAGCTCACAAGCGGGGAGCTCCTACAATGAGCAGTTCTTC. Its protein is CASSSQAGSSYNEQFF. Full variable domain (remainder filled in from reference TRBV11-2 and TRBJ2-1): EAGVAQSPRYKIIEKRQSVAFWCNPISGHATLYWYQQILGQGPKLLIQFQNNGVVDDSQLPKDRFSAERLKGVDSTLKIQPAKLEDSAVYLCASSSQAGSSYNEQFFGPGTRLTVL.

This clone was observed a handful of times. This chain uses TRBV25-1 with TRBJ2-4; TRBD1 matches at 7 bases. Germline lookup yields CDR1 MGHDK and CDR2 SYGVNS. The CDR3 has 17 amino acids. Losses at the gene ends were 1 base for V and 0 bases for J; bases not matched to a gene: 6. Here the CDR3 DNA reads TGTGCCAGCAGTGAATCAAGGACAGGACTAGCCAAAAACATTCAGTACTTC. Its translation: CASSESRTGLAKNIQYF.

CDR3 region: CASSLKPGGLAEGNEQFF. CDR3 coding DNA: TGTGCCAGCAGCCTCAAGCCGGGGGGACTAGCGGAAGGCAATGAGCAGTTCTTC. This chain connects TRBV3-1 (or the pseudogene TRBV3-2) to TRBJ2-1, with 11 bases identical to TRBD2. This CDR3 contains 18 residues. The germline V gene has CDR1 LGHDT and CDR2 YNNKEL (reference sequence). The J segment lost 6 bases and the V segment lost 4 bases, leaving 14 bases of the junction unmatched.

The V call is TRBV5-1, the J call TRBJ1-5, with 9 positions matching TRBD1. After removal of 4 bases from V and 7 bases from J, the junction contained 9 bases not matched to a gene. Germline V gene lookup returns CDR1 SGHRS and CDR2 YFSETQ. This CDR3 is built from 15 residues. CDR3 amino acids: CASSTGQGGEQPQHF. The CDR3 nucleotides read TGCGCCAGCAGCACGGGACAGGGAGGGGAGCAGCCCCAGCATTTT.

V is TRBV7-8 and J is TRBJ2-3, with 13 bases fitting TRBD2. V was clipped by 5 bases and J by 1 base; unmatched bases: 21. In germline, CDR1 is SGHVS, CDR2 FQNEAQ. The CDR3 covers 22 residues. DNA of the CDR3: TGTGCCAGCAGCACCAAACGCCCGGGACTAGCGGGACCACGTCGGGGCACAGATACGCAGTATTTT. This gives the protein CASSTKRPGLAGPRRGTDTQYF. The entire variable domain, with the rest obtained from reference TRBV7-8 and TRBJ2-3, is as follows: GAGVSQSPRYKVAKRGQDVALRCDPISGHVSLFWYQQALGQGPEFLTYFQNEAQLDKSGLPSDRFFAERPEGSVSTLKIQRTQQEDSAVYLCASSTKRPGLAGPRRGTDTQYFGPGTRLTVL.

V usage is TRBV5-1 and J usage is TRBJ1-3; 9 nucleotides line up with TRBD1. Germline values: CDR1 SGHRS, CDR2 YFSETQ. Trimming took 2 bases from V and 2 from J; bases not matched to a gene: 5. The CDR3 is 16 residues long. CDR3 nucleotides: TGCGCCAGCAGCTTTGGGGACAGGGTGGCTGGAAACACCATATATTTT. Translated: CASSFGDRVAGNTIYF.

The chain carries TRBV24-1 and TRBJ1-3; D ambiguous. The germline CDR1 and CDR2 sequences are KGHDR and SFDVKD. The CDR3 consists of 19 residues. The germline V and J ends were trimmed by 0 bases and 4 bases, with 21 bases remaining between them. CDR3 in amino acids: CATSDLRKNDGAGGNTIYF. The CDR3 region has the DNA TGTGCCACCAGTGATTTGCGTAAAAACGACGGAGCCGGGGGAAACACCATATATTTT.

This CDR3 is CSVDSGYTF. For the CDR3, the DNA is TGCAGCGTTGACAGTGGCTACACCTTC. The chain carries TRBV29-1 and TRBJ1-2; D ambiguous. The length of the CDR3 is 9 residues. The V gene lost 3 bases and the J gene lost 7 bases, with 3 bases spanning the gap. The germline V gene encodes CDR1 SQVTM and CDR2 ANQGSEA.

This clone was observed a single time. The rearrangement uses TRBV7-2 and TRBJ2-7; possibly TRBD1 for D (6 bases). The V end was cut by 2 bases, the J end by 1 base, with 12 bases between. The CDR3 has 15 residues. Germline CDR1 SGHTA, CDR2 FQGNSA. CDR3 residues: CASSLLGQGSYEQYF. For the CDR3, the DNA is TGTGCCAGCAGCTTACTCGGGCAGGGGTCCTACGAGCAGTACTTC.

V and J are TRBV3-1 (or the pseudogene TRBV3-2) and TRBJ1-2; 10 bases line up with TRBD1. The CDR3 sequence is 15 residues long. Germline loops: CDR1 LGHDT, CDR2 YNNKEL (reference sequence). Unmatched junction bases numbered 9, after V lost 4 bases and J lost 7 bases. CDR3 sequence: CASSRGTGELGGYTF. CDR3 coding DNA: TGTGCCAGCAGCCGTGGGACAGGGGAATTAGGTGGCTACACCTTC.

The V gene is TRBV5-1, the J gene TRBJ2-3; 7 bases align to TRBD2. V dropped 2 bases and J dropped 1; count of bases not matched to a gene: 10. The CDR3 sequence is 17 residues long. Germline CDR1 reads SGHRS; CDR2 reads YFSETQ. The CDR3 region is CASSFSGDRSGTDTQYF. CDR3 DNA: TGCGCCAGCAGCTTCAGCGGGGATCGCTCCGGCACAGATACGCAGTATTTT.

This clone was recorded only once. The gene calls are TRBV29-1 and TRBJ2-5; 8 nucleotides align to TRBD2. CDR1 and CDR2 from the germline V gene are SQVTM and ANQGSEA. The CDR3 runs 12 residues. The chain's CDR3 is CTIGLAGGTQYF. The DNA of the CDR3 is TGCACCATTGGCCTAGCGGGCGGGACCCAGTACTTC.

The V call is TRBV2, the J call TRBJ1-5; the D gene is possibly TRBD1 (6 bases). From germline, CDR1 is SNHLY and CDR2 FYNNEI. Trimming stripped 6 bases from V and 4 bases from J, with 13 bases between. The CDR3 loop spans 14 amino acids. The CDR3 sequence is CASSKDSVNQPQHF. The CDR3, as DNA: TGTGCCAGCAGCAAGGACAGTGTTAATCAGCCCCAGCATTTT.

The rearrangement uses TRBV18 and TRBJ2-1, with D unclear. CDR3 size: 15 residues. With 7 bases removed from V and 0 bases from J, the gap between germline ends came to 13 bases. From germline, CDR1 is KGHSH and CDR2 LQKENI. This chain's CDR3 is CASFPRLSSYNEQFF. CDR3 nucleotides: TGTGCCAGCTTCCCCAGGCTAAGCTCCTACAATGAGCAGTTCTTC.